This TCR beta chain was identified in a study of CD8+CD57+ T cells in acquired aplastic anemia. According to the study, genomic DNA was the template for TCR beta VDJ and CDR3 profiling. Using its own MiXCR run on the reads, TCRdb lists one record per CDR3 protein. Of 250,000 to 300,000 distinct CDR3 sequences listed, approximately 56% are singletons. In the case of this clonotype: Because the CDR3 is missing its conserved closing phenylalanine or tryptophan, this is likely a read error.

This CDR3 is 17 amino acids long. Germline CDR1 reads SGDLS; CDR2 reads YYNGEE. The sequencing input was sorted CD4+, CD8+, or CD8+CD57+ T cells (not recorded which) from PBMCs. The receptor was isolated from a human donor with severe aplastic anemia or a healthy control (not recorded which). The gene calls are TRBV9 and TRBJ1-1, with D maybe TRBD1 (6 bases). Here the CDR3 reads CASSSAVAGHTNTEAFL. The CDR3 DNA follows: TGCGCCAGCAGCTCGGCAGTCGCGGGACACACGAACACTGAAGCTTTCTTA.